The sample holds many counts of the clone carrying this TCR beta chain. This CDR3 is 13 amino acids long. Germline V gene lookup returns CDR1 DFQATT and CDR2 SNEGSKA (reference sequence). Trimming took 2 bases from V and 8 from J, leaving 15 bases between them. TCR beta CDR3 regions were amplified from RNA. TCR CDR3 regions were first amplified by RT-PCR with HTBI primers. TCRdb used MiXCR to reprocess the multiplex PCR reads, holding one entry per CDR3 protein. The sample shows over 150,000 distinct CDR3 sequences, roughly 17% of them seen only once. A patient was excluded if there was uncontrolled infection, other autoimmune disease, pregnancy or lactation. The data were taken from a study of T cells in Graves' hyperthyroidism and ophthalmopathy.

The TCR sequence derives from a woman between 50 and 59 years old with Graves' hyperthyroidism. Sequencing was carried out using blood. The chain combines TRBV20-1 with TRBJ1-1, with D perhaps TRBD1 (6 bases). The CDR3 spells CSARFRGGGEAFF. DNA for the CDR3: TGCAGTGCTAGATTTCGGGGGGGGGGCGAAGCTTTCTTT.